These 26 T cell receptor beta chains were sequenced from one sample in a study of human T cells and chemical hapten exposure (dated by TCRdb to the early 2020s). What this sample's time point label stands for: healthy volunteer bleed at 2 weeks. Total RNA was extracted from unfractionated whole blood that had been collected in Tempus Blood RNA tubes. Libraries were made using RACE. Instrument used: NextSeq 500. TCRdb ran its own pipeline on the public reads, namely fastp trimming at Q25 and MiXCR clone calling, and kept in-frame beta chains. When rows share a CDR3 protein, they turn into one entry using the most common DNA and genes. The sample data list tens of thousands of distinct CDR3 sequences, and about 8.6% of these were observed just once. The ten largest make up approximately 2.8% of the sample. What was sequenced was whole blood. The receptor set was obtained from a female donor in good health. Some clones in this sample may be carry-over from other donors' samples.

Only a few counts were recorded for this clonotype. At one boundary the junction diverges from the germline segment, which might be a read error. J is TRBJ1-6 and V is TRBV11-2, with no clear D. The CDR3 sequence is 13 residues long. Looked up from germline, CDR1 is SGHAT and CDR2 is FQNNGV. The chain's CDR3 is CASSSPSLNRVNF. CDR3 DNA sequence: TGTGCCAGCAGCTCCCCCTCCCTGAACCGGGTCAACTTT. Based on the CDR3 plus reference TRBV11-2 and TRBJ1-6, the full variable domain is EAGVAQSPRYKIIEKRQSVAFWCNPISGHATLYWYQQILGQGPKLLIQFQNNGVVDDSQLPKDRFSAERLKGVDSTLKIQPAKLEDSAVYLCASSSPSLNRVNFGNGTRLTVT.

The rearrangement links TRBV5-1 to TRBJ2-5; D call uncertain. Trimming pared 0 bases from V and 3 bases from J, leaving 9 bases between. This CDR3 comprises 14 residues. Germline V lookup: CDR1 SGHRS, CDR2 YFSETQ. CDR3 DNA: TGCGCCAGCAGCTTGGGCTGGAGAGAAGAGACCCAGTACTTC. Amino acid sequence: CASSLGWREETQYF.

The chain carries TRBV6-2 or TRBV6-3 and TRBJ2-1; perhaps TRBD1 as D (6 bases). The length of the CDR3 is 13 residues. Trimming removed 7 bases at V and 7 bases at J, with 14 bases between. CDR1 and CDR2 (germline): MNHEY, SVGEGT. The CDR3 loop reads CASTRKGVNEQFF. CDR3 nucleotide sequence: TGTGCCAGCACCAGAAAGGGGGTAAATGAGCAGTTCTTC.

The chain recombines TRBV2 with TRBJ2-6; 9 nucleotides align to TRBD1. From germline, CDR1 is SNHLY and CDR2 FYNNEI. J gave up 0 bases and V 3 bases, and 9 bases lay outside the gene matches. There are 19 residues in the CDR3. The CDR3 here is CASSELGQGLSSGANVLTF. CDR3 sequence (DNA): TGTGCCAGCAGTGAGCTCGGACAGGGGCTAAGCTCTGGGGCCAACGTCCTGACTTTC. The variable domain in full, with the rest retrieved from reference TRBV2 and TRBJ2-6, is EPEVTQTPSHQVTQMGQEVILRCVPISNHLYFYWYRQILGQKVEFLVSFYNNEISEKSEIFDDQFSVERPDGSNFTLKIRSTKLEDSAMYFCASSELGQGLSSGANVLTFGAGSRLTVL.

This clonotype occurred a few times. A clone one base away is much larger, so this may be a read error. V is TRBV14 and J is TRBJ2-6; D is undetermined. From germline, CDR1 is SGHDN and CDR2 FVKESK. The length of the CDR3 is 12 residues. The CDR3: CATSSGANVLTF. Here the CDR3 DNA reads TGTGCCACCAGCTCTGGGGCCAACGTCCTGACTTTC. The complete variable domain, with remaining parts taken from reference TRBV14 and TRBJ2-6, reads EAGVTQFPSHSVIEKGQTVTLRCDPISGHDNLYWYRRVMGKEIKFLLHFVKESKQDESGMPNNRFLAERTGGTYSTLKVQPAELEDSGVYFCATSSGANVLTFGAGSRLTVL.

This clonotype has a count of ten or more. The chain joins TRBV3-1 to TRBJ2-7; 11 positions match TRBD2. CDR3 length equals 16 residues. V shed 5 bases and J 7 bases; nucleotides not matched to a gene: 13. Germline assignment: CDR1 LGHDT and CDR2 YNNKEL (reference sequence). DNA of the CDR3: TGTGCCAGCAGCTCACCCTTACTAGCGGGAGAGAGGGAGCAGTACTTC. Its protein is CASSSPLLAGEREQYF.

The genes are TRBV24-1 and TRBJ2-4; possible D gene TRBD2, 6 bases. This CDR3 has 14 amino acids. CDR1 and CDR2 from the germline V gene are KGHDR and SFDVKD. V was trimmed by 1 base and J by 8 bases, leaving 11 bases between them. The CDR3 is CATSDLAGGDIQYF. The CDR3 DNA reads TGTGCCACCAGTGATTTAGCTGGCGGGGACATTCAGTACTTC.

V usage is TRBV10-2 and J usage is TRBJ2-7, with D possibly TRBD2 on 5 matching bases. With 2 bases removed from V and 6 bases from J, the gap between germline ends came to 8 bases. Germline V gene lookup returns CDR1 WSHSY and CDR2 SAAADI. There are 12 residues in the CDR3. The chain's CDR3 is CASSEASFEQYF. The CDR3, as DNA: TGCGCCAGCAGTGAGGCTAGCTTCGAGCAGTACTTC.

This clonotype was found a few times. The DNA for the CDR3 is TGTGCCTGGAACAGCGGGAGTCTTCCCGGGGAGCTGTTTTTT. Its translation is CAWNSGSLPGELFF. The gene calls are TRBV30 and TRBJ2-2; 8 bases align to TRBD2. V lost 4 bases, J lost 6 bases, and 7 bases stayed unmatched. In germline, CDR1 is GTSNPN, CDR2 SVGIG (reference sequence). The CDR3 runs to 14 residues.

This clonotype was seen repeatedly, ten times or more. The chain is built from TRBV2 and TRBJ2-2; D may be TRBD2 (6 bases). This CDR3 contains 15 residues. Trimming removed 10 bases at V and 0 bases at J, with 15 bases between. CDR1 is SNHLY, CDR2 FYNNEI, per germline. Here the CDR3 reads CATGSGDANTGELFF. The DNA for the CDR3 is TGTGCCACCGGTAGCGGAGACGCGAACACCGGGGAGCTGTTTTTT. The full variable domain, in which reference TRBV2 and TRBJ2-2 provide the parts outside the CDR3, is EPEVTQTPSHQVTQMGQEVILRCVPISNHLYFYWYRQILGQKVEFLVSFYNNEISEKSEIFDDQFSVERPDGSNFTLKIRSTKLEDSAMYFCATGSGDANTGELFFGEGSRLTVL.

The chain carries TRBV20-1 and TRBJ2-7; 9 positions agree with TRBD2. The V gene end was trimmed by 0 bases and the J gene end by 4 bases; junction bases not matched to a gene: 7. The CDR3 loop spans 15 amino acids. CDR1 is DFQATT and CDR2 is SNEGSKA in the germline V gene (reference sequence). For the CDR3, the DNA is TGCAGTGCTAGAGATGCGGGAGGGCCAGGTTACGAGCAGTACTTC. As protein: CSARDAGGPGYEQYF.

This clonotype was seen more than once but under ten times. This chain's CDR3 is CASSLELKRGLAGGSYEQYF. The DNA for the CDR3 is TGTGCCAGCAGTTTGGAGTTGAAAAGGGGTCTAGCGGGAGGCTCCTACGAGCAGTACTTC. The chain couples TRBV28 to TRBJ2-7; the match to TRBD2 covers 11 bases. The CDR3 runs 20 residues. The germline gives CDR1 MDHEN, CDR2 SYDVKM. With 3 bases clipped from V and 0 bases from J, the junction kept 16 bases outside the gene matches.

In its sample, this clonotype was seen a few times. This chain joins TRBV7-9 and TRBJ2-1, with D uncertain. In germline, CDR1 is SEHNR, CDR2 FQNEAQ (reference sequence). This CDR3 has 12 residues. Trimming left V 5 bases short and J 9 bases short, with 11 bases between. This CDR3 is CASSVTIVEQFF. The CDR3 DNA reads TGTGCCAGCAGCGTAACTATAGTTGAGCAGTTCTTC.

The chain combines TRBV5-1 with TRBJ2-7; TRBD1 is a possible D gene (5 bases). CDR3 length: 14 residues. Trimming cost V 0 bases and J 5 bases, with 12 bases left between them. CDR1 SGHRS and CDR2 YFSETQ come from the germline V gene. The CDR3 sequence: CASSLGQGTDEQYF. The CDR3 nucleotides read TGCGCCAGCAGCTTGGGCCAGGGAACGGACGAGCAGTACTTC.

The chain carries TRBV20-1 and TRBJ1-4; the D is unclear. Per germline, CDR1 DFQATT and CDR2 SNEGSKA (reference sequence). Trimming removed 5 bases at V and 2 bases at J, with 9 bases between. The CDR3 contains 13 residues. The CDR3 DNA sequence: TGCAGTGCTGAAGGGTGGACTAATGAAAAACTGTTTTTT. The encoded protein is CSAEGWTNEKLFF.

The rearrangement uses TRBV5-1 and TRBJ2-5, with D unresolved. CDR1 and CDR2 from the germline V gene are SGHRS and YFSETQ. Between the trimmed V and J ends, which lost 0 bases and 5 bases, there was a span of 14 bases. This CDR3 is 15 amino acids long. CDR3 in DNA: TGCGCCAGCAGCTTGGTCTCCCTACCCACCGAGACCCAGTACTTC. Translation gives CASSLVSLPTETQYF.

J is TRBJ2-1 and V is TRBV28; 8 nucleotides line up with TRBD2. Germline values: CDR1 MDHEN, CDR2 SYDVKM. The ends lost 1 base at V and 8 bases at J; junction bases unmatched: 4. This CDR3 has 14 amino acids. CDR3 in amino acids: CASSLFAGGDEQFF. The CDR3, as DNA: TGTGCCAGCAGTTTATTCGCGGGAGGCGATGAGCAGTTCTTC.

This clonotype has a count of ten or more. V usage is TRBV15 and J usage is TRBJ2-1; D is unresolved. CDR1 and CDR2 (germline): LNHNV, YYDKDF (reference sequence). The CDR3 spans 12 residues. Trimming removed 0 bases at V and 12 bases at J, with 9 bases between. This CDR3 reads CATSRDRFGQFF. The CDR3 bases are TGTGCCACCAGCAGAGATCGGTTTGGGCAGTTCTTC.

This clonotype was recorded at least ten times. The rearrangement joins TRBV6-2 or TRBV6-3 to TRBJ1-2; D is undetermined. Trimming removed 6 bases at V and 3 bases at J, with 8 bases between. There are 12 residues in the CDR3. CDR1 and CDR2 from the germline V gene are MNHEY and SVGEGT. Here the CDR3 reads CASRLGDYGYTF. The CDR3 region has the DNA TGTGCCAGCAGGCTGGGCGACTATGGCTACACCTTC.

This clonotype was seen a handful of times. This chain links TRBV29-1 with TRBJ1-1, with D unclear. This CDR3 has 14 amino acids. Germline V gene data show CDR1 as SQVTM and CDR2 as ANQGSEA. Trimming removed 3 bases from V and 3 bases from J, with 14 bases in between. CDR3 loop: CSVDVRERDTEAFF. The DNA of the CDR3 is TGCAGCGTTGATGTGCGGGAACGAGACACTGAAGCTTTCTTT.

This clonotype has a count of ten or more. The V and J genes are TRBV5-1 and TRBJ2-7; D might be TRBD1 (6 bases). Trimming pared 4 bases from V and 2 bases from J, leaving 19 bases between. The CDR3 totals 16 residues. Per the germline V gene, CDR1 is SGHRS and CDR2 is YFSETQ. The CDR3 DNA reads TGCGCCAGCAGCCCCTCCTCCGACAGGTACCCCTACGAGCAGTACTTC. Translated, it gives CASSPSSDRYPYEQYF. Filled out from reference TRBV5-1 and TRBJ2-7, the complete variable domain reads KAGVTQTPRYLIKTRGQQVTLSCSPISGHRSVSWYQQTPGQGLQFLFEYFSETQRNKGNFPGRFSGRQFSNSRSEMNVSTLELGDSALYLCASSPSSDRYPYEQYFGPGTRLTVT.

This clonotype was seen more than once but under ten times. The rearrangement links TRBV2 to TRBJ1-2; 7 nucleotides match TRBD1. The CDR3 is 14 residues long. The V gene's germline CDR1 is SNHLY and CDR2 FYNNEI. The ends lost 5 bases at V and 5 bases at J; junction bases unmatched: 8. CDR3 in DNA: TGTGCCAGCAGTCGACAGGGCGGGCGGTATGGCTACACCTTC. It is translated as CASSRQGGRYGYTF.

The chain carries TRBV20-1 and TRBJ2-3; TRBD2 aligns across 7 bases. The J segment lost 3 bases and the V segment lost 0 bases, leaving 3 bases of the junction unmatched. The CDR3 is made up of 14 amino acids. CDR1 and CDR2 (germline): DFQATT, SNEGSKA (reference sequence). CDR3 amino acids: CSARERERTDTQYF. In nucleotides, the CDR3 is TGCAGTGCTAGAGAGCGGGAGCGGACAGATACGCAGTATTTT.

The CDR3: CASILSSRTSYNSPLHF. As DNA, the CDR3 is TGTGCCAGCATACTTAGTTCCAGGACCTCCTATAATTCACCCCTCCACTTT. The chain combines TRBV27 with TRBJ1-6; D remains unclear. This CDR3 region has 17 residues. CDR1 MNHEY and CDR2 SMNVEV come from the germline V gene (reference sequence). Trimming cost V 7 bases and J 0 bases, with 16 bases left between them.

This clonotype was seen at least ten times. The chain uses TRBV6-6 and TRBJ2-5; D not certain. The CDR3 extends over 15 amino acids. In germline, CDR1 is MNHNY, CDR2 SVGAGI (reference sequence). V dropped 5 bases and J dropped 0 bases, with 13 bases sitting between them. CDR3 in amino acids: CASSPWRRYQETQYF. In DNA, the CDR3 is TGTGCCAGCAGTCCTTGGCGCCGGTACCAAGAGACCCAGTACTTC.

Ten or more counts support this clonotype. The chain combines TRBV2 with TRBJ1-5; D possibly corresponds to TRBD1 (5 bases). CDR1 is SNHLY and CDR2 is FYNNEI in the germline V gene. The CDR3 is 14 residues long. Trimming cost V 6 bases and J 5 bases, with 14 bases left between them. CDR3 coding DNA: TGTGCCAGCAGACGCCGGGACGGGCATCAGCCCCAGCATTTT. Protein: CASRRRDGHQPQHF. Variable domain in full (rest from reference TRBV2 and TRBJ1-5): EPEVTQTPSHQVTQMGQEVILRCVPISNHLYFYWYRQILGQKVEFLVSFYNNEISEKSEIFDDQFSVERPDGSNFTLKIRSTKLEDSAMYFCASRRRDGHQPQHFGDGTRLSIL.